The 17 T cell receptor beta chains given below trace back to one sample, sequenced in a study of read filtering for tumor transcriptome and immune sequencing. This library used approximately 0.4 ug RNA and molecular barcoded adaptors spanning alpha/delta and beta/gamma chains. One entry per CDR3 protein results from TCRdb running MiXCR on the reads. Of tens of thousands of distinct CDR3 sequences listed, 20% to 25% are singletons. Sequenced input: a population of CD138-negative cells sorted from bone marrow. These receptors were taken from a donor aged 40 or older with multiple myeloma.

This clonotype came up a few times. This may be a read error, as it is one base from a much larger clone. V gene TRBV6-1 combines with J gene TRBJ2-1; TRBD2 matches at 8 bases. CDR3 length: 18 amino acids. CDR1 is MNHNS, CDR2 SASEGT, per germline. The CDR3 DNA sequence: TGTGCCAGCAGTCCCCTGGGGAGGACTAGCAACTCCTACGATGAGCAGTTCTTC. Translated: CASSPLGRTSNSYDEQFF.

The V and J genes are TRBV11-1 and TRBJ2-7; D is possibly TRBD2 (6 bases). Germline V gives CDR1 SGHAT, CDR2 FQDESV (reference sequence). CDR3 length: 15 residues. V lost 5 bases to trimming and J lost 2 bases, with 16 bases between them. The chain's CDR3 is CASSTTRERTYEQYF. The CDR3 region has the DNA TGTGCCAGCAGCACCACCCGGGAGCGGACCTACGAGCAGTACTTC. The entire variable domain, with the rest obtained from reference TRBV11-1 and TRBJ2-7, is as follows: EAEVAQSPRYKITEKSQAVAFWCDPISGHATLYWYRQILGQGPELLVQFQDESVVDDSQLPKDRFSAERLKGVDSTLKIQPAELGDSAMYLCASSTTRERTYEQYFGPGTRLTVT.

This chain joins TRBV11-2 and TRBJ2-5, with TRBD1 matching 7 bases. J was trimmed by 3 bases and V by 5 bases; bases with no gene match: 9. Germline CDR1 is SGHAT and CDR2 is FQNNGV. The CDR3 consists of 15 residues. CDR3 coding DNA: TGTGCCAGCAGCCCCCGCAGGGGGTACGAAGAGACCCAGTACTTC. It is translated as CASSPRRGYEETQYF.

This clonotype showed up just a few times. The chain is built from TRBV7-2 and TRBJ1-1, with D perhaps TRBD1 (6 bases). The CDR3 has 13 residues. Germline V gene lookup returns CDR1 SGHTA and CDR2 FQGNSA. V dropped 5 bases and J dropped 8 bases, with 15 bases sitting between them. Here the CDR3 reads CASSARGGTEAFF. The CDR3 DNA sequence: TGTGCCAGCAGCGCCCGAGGGGGGACAGAAGCTTTCTTT.

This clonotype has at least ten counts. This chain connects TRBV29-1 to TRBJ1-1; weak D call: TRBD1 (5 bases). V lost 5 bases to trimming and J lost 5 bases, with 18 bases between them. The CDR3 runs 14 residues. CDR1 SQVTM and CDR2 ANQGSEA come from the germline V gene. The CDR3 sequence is CSVTPRGAGTEAFF. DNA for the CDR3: TGCAGCGTTACCCCCCGGGGCGCGGGGACTGAAGCTTTCTTT.

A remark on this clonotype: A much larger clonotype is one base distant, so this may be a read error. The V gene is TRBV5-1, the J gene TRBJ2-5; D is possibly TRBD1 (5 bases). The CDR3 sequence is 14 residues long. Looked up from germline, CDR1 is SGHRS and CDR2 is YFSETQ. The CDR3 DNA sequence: TGCTCCAGCAGCTTGATTCAGGGCCAAGAGACCCAGTACTTC. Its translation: CSSSLIQGQETQYF.

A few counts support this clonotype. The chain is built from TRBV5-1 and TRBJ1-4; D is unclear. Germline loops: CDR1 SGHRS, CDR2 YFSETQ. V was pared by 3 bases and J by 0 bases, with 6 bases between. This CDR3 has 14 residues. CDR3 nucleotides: TGCGCCAGCAGCTCAAGTTCAACTAATGAAAAACTGTTTTTT. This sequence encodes CASSSSSTNEKLFF.

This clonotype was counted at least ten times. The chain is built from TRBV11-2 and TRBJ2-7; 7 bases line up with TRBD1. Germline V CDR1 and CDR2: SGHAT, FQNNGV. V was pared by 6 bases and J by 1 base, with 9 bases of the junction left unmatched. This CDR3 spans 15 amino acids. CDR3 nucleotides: TGTGCCAGCAGGGTTACAGGGGAATGGTCCTACGAGCAGTACTTC. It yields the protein CASRVTGEWSYEQYF. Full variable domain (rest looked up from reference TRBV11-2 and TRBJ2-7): EAGVAQSPRYKIIEKRQSVAFWCNPISGHATLYWYQQILGQGPKLLIQFQNNGVVDDSQLPKDRFSAERLKGVDSTLKIQPAKLEDSAVYLCASRVTGEWSYEQYFGPGTRLTVT.

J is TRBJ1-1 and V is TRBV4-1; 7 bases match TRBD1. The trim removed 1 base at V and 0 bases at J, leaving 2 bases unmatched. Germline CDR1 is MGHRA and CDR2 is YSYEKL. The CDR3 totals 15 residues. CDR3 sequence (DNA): TGCGCCAGCAGCCAAGGTGACAGGGTGAACACTGAAGCTTTCTTT. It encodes CASSQGDRVNTEAFF.

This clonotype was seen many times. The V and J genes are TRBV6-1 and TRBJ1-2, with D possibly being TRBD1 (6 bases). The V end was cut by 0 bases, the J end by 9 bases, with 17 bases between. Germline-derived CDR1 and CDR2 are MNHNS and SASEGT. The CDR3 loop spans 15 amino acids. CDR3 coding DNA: TGTGCCAGCAGTGAAGCTGGGGGGCCCCGATCTCGCTACACCTTC. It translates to CASSEAGGPRSRYTF.

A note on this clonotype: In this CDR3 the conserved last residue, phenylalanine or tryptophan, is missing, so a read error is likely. The CDR3 reads CASSLYRGADTQYL. CDR3 in DNA: TGTGCCAGCAGCTTATACCGGGGGGCAGATACGCAGTATCTT. The chain uses TRBV7-8 and TRBJ2-3; 7 bases line up with TRBD2. The CDR3 length is 14 residues. V gave up 2 bases and J gave up 4 bases; unmatched junction bases: 3. The germline V gene encodes CDR1 SGHVS and CDR2 FQNEAQ.

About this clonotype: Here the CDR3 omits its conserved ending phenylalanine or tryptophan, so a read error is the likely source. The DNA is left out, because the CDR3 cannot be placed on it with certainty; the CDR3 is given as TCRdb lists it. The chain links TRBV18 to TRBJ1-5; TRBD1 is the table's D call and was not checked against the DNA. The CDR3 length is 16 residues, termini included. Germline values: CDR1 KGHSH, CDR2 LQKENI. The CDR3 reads CASSPDTGTGNQPQHY.

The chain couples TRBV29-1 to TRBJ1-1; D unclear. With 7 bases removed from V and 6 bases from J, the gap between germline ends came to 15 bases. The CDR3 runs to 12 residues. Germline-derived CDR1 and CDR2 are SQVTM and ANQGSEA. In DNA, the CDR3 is TGCAGCGCATCACTCTCGGACGCTGAAGCTTTCTTT. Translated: CSASLSDAEAFF.

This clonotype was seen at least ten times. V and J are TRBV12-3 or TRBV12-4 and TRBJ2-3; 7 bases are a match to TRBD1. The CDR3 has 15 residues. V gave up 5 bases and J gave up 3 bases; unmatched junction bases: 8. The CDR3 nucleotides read TGTGCCAGCAGTCCTTGGGACAGAAAAACAGATACGCAGTATTTT. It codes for CASSPWDRKTDTQYF.

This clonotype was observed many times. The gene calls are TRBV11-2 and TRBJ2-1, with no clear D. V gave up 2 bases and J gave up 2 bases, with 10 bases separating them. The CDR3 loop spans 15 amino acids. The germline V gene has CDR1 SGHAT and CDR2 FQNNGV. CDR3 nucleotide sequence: TGTGCCAGCAGCTTATCACGCAGTCCCTACAATGAGCAGTTCTTC. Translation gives CASSLSRSPYNEQFF.

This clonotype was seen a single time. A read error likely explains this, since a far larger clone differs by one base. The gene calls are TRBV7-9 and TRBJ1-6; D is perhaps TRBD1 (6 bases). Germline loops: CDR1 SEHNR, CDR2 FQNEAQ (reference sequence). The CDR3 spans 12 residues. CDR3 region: CAASRGTTESFF. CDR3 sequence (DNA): TGTGCCGCCTCCAGGGGTACCACTGAATCTTTCTTT.

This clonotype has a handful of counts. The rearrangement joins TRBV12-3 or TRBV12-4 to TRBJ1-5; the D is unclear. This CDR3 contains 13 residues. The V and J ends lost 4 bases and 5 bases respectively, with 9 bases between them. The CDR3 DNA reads TGTGCCAGCAGTTCGGGCAGATATCAGCCCCAGCATTTT. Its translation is CASSSGRYQPQHF.